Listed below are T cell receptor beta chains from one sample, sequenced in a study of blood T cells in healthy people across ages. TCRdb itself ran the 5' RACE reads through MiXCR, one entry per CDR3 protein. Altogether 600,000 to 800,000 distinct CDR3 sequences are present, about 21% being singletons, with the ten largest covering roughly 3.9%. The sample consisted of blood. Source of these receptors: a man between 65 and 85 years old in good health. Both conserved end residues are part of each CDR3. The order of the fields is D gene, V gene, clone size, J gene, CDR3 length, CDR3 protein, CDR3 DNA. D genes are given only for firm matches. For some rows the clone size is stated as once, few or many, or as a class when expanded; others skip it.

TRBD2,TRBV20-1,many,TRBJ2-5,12,CSARGGRETQYF,TGCAGTGCTAGGGGGGGGAGGGAGACCCAGTACTTC
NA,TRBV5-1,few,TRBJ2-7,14,CASSPLRGSYEQYF,TGCGCCAGCAGCCCCCTGAGGGGCTCCTACGAGCAGTACTTC
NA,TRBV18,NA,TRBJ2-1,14,CASSPTGAGNEQFF,TGTGCCAGCTCACCAACGGGTGCGGGCAATGAGCAGTTCTTC
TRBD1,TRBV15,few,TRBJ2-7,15,CATSRGGTGSYEQYF,TGTGCCACCAGCAGAGGGGGGACAGGGTCCTACGAGCAGTACTTC
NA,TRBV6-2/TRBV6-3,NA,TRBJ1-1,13,CASSTILDRNAFF,TGTGCCAGCAGTACGATTTTAGACAGGAACGCTTTCTTT
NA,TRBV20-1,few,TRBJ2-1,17,CSARPLREGSSYNEQFF,TGCAGTGCTCGACCATTGCGTGAGGGAAGCTCCTACAATGAGCAGTTCTTC
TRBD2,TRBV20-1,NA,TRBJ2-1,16,CSALQSSGSSYNEQFF,TGCAGTGCTTTACAATCTAGCGGGAGCTCCTACAATGAGCAGTTCTTC
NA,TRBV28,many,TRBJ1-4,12,CASSLSGEKLFF,TGTGCCAGCAGTCTATCTGGGGAAAAACTGTTTTTT
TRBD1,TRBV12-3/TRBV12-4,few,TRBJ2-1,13,CASSFNRGHEQFF,TGTGCCAGCAGTTTTAACAGGGGGCATGAGCAGTTCTTC
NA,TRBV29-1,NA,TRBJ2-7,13,CSVPGTSSYEQYF,TGCAGCGTCCCTGGGACTTCCTCCTACGAGCAGTACTTC
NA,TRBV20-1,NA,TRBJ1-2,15,CGARDGATRNYGYTF,TGCGGTGCTAGAGATGGAGCAACCCGTAACTATGGCTACACCTTC
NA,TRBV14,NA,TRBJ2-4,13,CASSQDVKNIQYF,TGTGCCAGCAGCCAAGATGTCAAAAACATTCAGTACTTC
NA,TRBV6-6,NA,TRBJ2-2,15,CASSYDGRITGELFF,TGTGCCAGCAGTTACGACGGGAGAATCACCGGGGAGCTGTTTTTT
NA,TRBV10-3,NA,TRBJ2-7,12,CATQGSSYEQYF,TGCGCTACCCAGGGCTCCTCCTACGAGCAGTACTTC
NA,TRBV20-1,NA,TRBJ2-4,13,CSAPGVAKNIQYF,TGCAGTGCCCCGGGGGTAGCCAAAAACATTCAGTACTTC
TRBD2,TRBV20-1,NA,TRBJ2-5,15,CSVPRLAGYQETQYF,TGCAGTGTTCCTAGACTAGCGGGCTACCAAGAGACCCAGTACTTC
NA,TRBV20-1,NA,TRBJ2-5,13,CSARDGRAETQYF,TGCAGTGCTAGAGATGGCAGGGCAGAGACCCAGTACTTC
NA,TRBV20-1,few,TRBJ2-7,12,CSAGGKGYEQYF,TGCAGTGCTGGAGGAAAGGGGTACGAGCAGTACTTC
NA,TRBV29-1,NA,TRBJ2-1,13,CSLIPAWPGEQFF,TGCAGCCTCATCCCGGCTTGGCCGGGTGAGCAGTTCTTC
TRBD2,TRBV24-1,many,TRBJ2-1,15,CATQRTGTSGNEQFF,TGTGCCACCCAGAGAACCGGGACTAGCGGAAATGAGCAGTTCTTC
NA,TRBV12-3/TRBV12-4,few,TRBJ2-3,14,CASKTTRTTDTQYF,TGTGCCAGCAAAACGACACGAACCACAGATACGCAGTATTTT
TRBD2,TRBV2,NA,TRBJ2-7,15,CASSAGLAGGLEQYF,TGTGCCAGCAGTGCGGGACTAGCGGGAGGGCTCGAGCAGTACTTC
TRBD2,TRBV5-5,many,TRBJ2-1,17,CASSLALLAVSYNEQFF,TGTGCCAGCAGCTTGGCCCTTCTAGCGGTCTCCTACAATGAGCAGTTCTTC
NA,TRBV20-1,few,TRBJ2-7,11,CSASAVYEQYF,TGCAGTGCTAGCGCCGTTTACGAGCAGTACTTC
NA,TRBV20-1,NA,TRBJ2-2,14,CSASLPGTTGELFF,TGCAGTGCTAGTCTTCCAGGGACCACCGGGGAGCTGTTTTTT
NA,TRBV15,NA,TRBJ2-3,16,CATSRESKGPTDTQYF,TGTGCCACCAGCAGAGAGTCTAAGGGGCCCACAGATACGCAGTATTTT
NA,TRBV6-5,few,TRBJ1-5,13,CASRPQANQPQHF,TGTGCCAGCAGACCCCAGGCAAATCAGCCCCAGCATTTT
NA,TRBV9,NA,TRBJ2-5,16,CASGPLGGGIQETQYF,TGTGCCAGCGGACCTCTCGGGGGAGGCATCCAAGAGACCCAGTACTTC
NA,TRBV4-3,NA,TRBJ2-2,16,CASSQVLMLNTGELFF,TGCGCCAGCAGCCAAGTCTTAATGCTGAACACCGGGGAGCTGTTTTTT
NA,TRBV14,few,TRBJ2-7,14,CASSQAGGLRVQYF,TGTGCCAGCAGCCAAGCGGGTGGACTACGTGTGCAGTACTTC
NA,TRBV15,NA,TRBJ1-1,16,CATSNLAGMEVAEAFF,TGTGCCACCAGCAACCTAGCGGGAATGGAAGTGGCTGAAGCTTTCTTT
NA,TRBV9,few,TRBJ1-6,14,CASTGQSDNSPLHF,TGTGCCAGCACCGGACAGTCGGATAATTCACCCCTCCACTTT
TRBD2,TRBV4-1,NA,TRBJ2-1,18,CASSQYGSGGGSYNEQFF,TGCGCCAGCAGCCAGTACGGTTCGGGAGGGGGGTCCTACAATGAGCAGTTCTTC
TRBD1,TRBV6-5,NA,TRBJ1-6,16,CASSYSGTGLNSPLHF,TGTGCCAGCAGTTACTCGGGGACAGGGCTAAATTCACCCCTCCACTTT
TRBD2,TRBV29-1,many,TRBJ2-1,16,CSGGVVAGGPVYEQFF,TGCAGCGGTGGGGTAGTAGCGGGAGGGCCTGTTTATGAGCAGTTCTTC
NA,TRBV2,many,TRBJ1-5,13,CASIRGPNQPQHF,TGTGCCAGTATAAGGGGACCCAATCAGCCCCAGCATTTT
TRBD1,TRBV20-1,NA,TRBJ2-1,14,CSALQGARVNEQFF,TGCAGTGCTCTACAGGGGGCGCGTGTCAATGAGCAGTTCTTC
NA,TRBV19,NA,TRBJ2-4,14,CASSIVVFGNIQYF,TGTGCCAGTAGTATAGTAGTCTTTGGAAACATTCAGTACTTC
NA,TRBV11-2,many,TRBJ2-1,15,CASSLRDSPRNEQFF,TGTGCCAGCAGCCTCCGGGACTCCCCCCGCAATGAGCAGTTCTTC
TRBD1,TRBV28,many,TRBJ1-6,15,CASRPQGVLTSPLHF,TGTGCCAGCAGGCCTCAGGGGGTACTTACTTCACCCCTCCACTTT
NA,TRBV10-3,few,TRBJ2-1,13,CAIRDPNSNEQFF,TGTGCCATCAGGGACCCGAATAGCAATGAGCAGTTCTTC
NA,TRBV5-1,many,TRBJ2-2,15,CASSLTGTASGELFF,TGCGCCAGCAGCTTAACAGGGACGGCGAGCGGGGAGCTGTTTTTT
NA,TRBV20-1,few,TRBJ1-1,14,CTQWTEQPNTEAFF,TGCACCCAGTGGACCGAACAGCCGAACACTGAAGCTTTCTTT
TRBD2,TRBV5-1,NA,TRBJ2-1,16,CASSVTGTSEYNEQFF,TGCGCCAGCAGCGTAACCGGGACTAGCGAGTACAATGAGCAGTTCTTC
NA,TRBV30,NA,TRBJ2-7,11,CAWTYRDEQYF,TGTGCCTGGACCTACAGGGACGAGCAGTACTTC
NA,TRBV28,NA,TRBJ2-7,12,CASSFGVGRHDF,TGTGCCAGCAGTTTTGGGGTCGGACGGCACGACTTC
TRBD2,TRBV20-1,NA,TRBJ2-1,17,CSARTGLAGVWYNEQFF,TGCAGTGCTAGAACCGGACTAGCGGGAGTCTGGTACAATGAGCAGTTCTTC
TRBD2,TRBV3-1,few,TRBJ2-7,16,CASSQRSSGSTHEQYF,TGTGCCAGCAGCCAGCGGTCTAGCGGGAGTACCCACGAGCAGTACTTC
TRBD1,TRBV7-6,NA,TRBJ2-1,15,CASSLSTGIGNEQFF,TGTGCCAGCAGCTTATCGACAGGGATCGGCAATGAGCAGTTCTTC
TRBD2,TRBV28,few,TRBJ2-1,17,CASSQTSGRARENEQFF,TGTGCCAGCAGCCAGACTAGCGGGAGGGCCCGAGAAAATGAGCAGTTCTTC
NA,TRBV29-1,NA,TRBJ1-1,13,CSVDWDKNTEAFF,TGCAGCGTTGACTGGGACAAGAACACTGAAGCTTTCTTT
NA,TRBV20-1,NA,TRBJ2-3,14,CRGLPAEFTDTQYF,TGCAGGGGGTTACCGGCGGAGTTTACAGATACGCAGTATTTT
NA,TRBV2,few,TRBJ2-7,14,CASSEGARHYEQYF,TGTGCCAGCAGTGAAGGGGCCAGGCACTACGAGCAGTACTTC
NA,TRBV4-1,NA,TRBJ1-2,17,CASSQERGEVGNHGYTF,TGCGCCAGCAGCCAGGAACGAGGGGAGGTCGGTAACCATGGCTACACCTTC
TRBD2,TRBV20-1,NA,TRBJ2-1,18,CSAGRGAGGASSYNEQFF,TGCAGTGCTGGCCGGGGGGCGGGAGGGGCAAGCTCCTACAATGAGCAGTTCTTC
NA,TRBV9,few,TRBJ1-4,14,CASSPTTGYEKLFF,TGTGCCAGCAGCCCAACGACGGGTTATGAAAAACTGTTTTTT
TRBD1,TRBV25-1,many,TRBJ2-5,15,CASSDPGQGPETQYF,TGTGCCAGCAGTGATCCGGGACAGGGCCCAGAGACCCAGTACTTC